This is a list of T cell receptor beta chains from one sample in a study of response to subunit inactivated influenza vaccine. TCRdb recomputed calls from the RT-PCR reads with MiXCR, one row per CDR3 protein. Among some 850,000 distinct CDR3 sequences, 15% to 20% were seen once, and the ten largest hold about 11%. The input for sequencing was PBMCs from blood, taken 5 to 6 days after vaccination. Source of these receptors: a man in his fifties who received an inactivated influenza vaccine. CDR3s include the opening cysteine and the closing phenylalanine or tryptophan. A D gene is named only where the DNA matches it firmly. The listing skips clone size in some rows; elsewhere it reads once, few, many or a size class.

NA | NA | TRBJ2-5 | TRBV5-1 | TGCGCCAGCAGCCCAGGGCAGACGGAGACCCAGTACTTC | CASSPGQTETQYF
NA | NA | TRBJ2-6 | TRBV5-1 | TGCGCCAGCAGCCAGGGGGGAACCACCTACTCTGGGGCCAACGTCCTGACTTTC | CASSQGGTTYSGANVLTF
many | NA | TRBJ2-5 | TRBV9 | TGTGCCAGCAGCGTAGCTACCGGGGGCCAAGAGACCCAGTACTTC | CASSVATGGQETQYF
NA | TRBD2 | TRBJ2-1 | TRBV5-1 | TGCGCCAGCAGCTTACTAGCGTCAGCCTACAATGAGCAGTTCTTC | CASSLLASAYNEQFF
few | NA | TRBJ2-3 | TRBV20-1 | TGCAGTTCCACCCCTATGAGATCGACAGATACGCAGTATTTT | CSSTPMRSTDTQYF
NA | TRBD2 | TRBJ2-5 | TRBV2 | TGTGCCAGCAGCCCATTAGCGGGAGCGGAGACCCAGTACTTC | CASSPLAGAETQYF
few | TRBD1 | TRBJ2-7 | TRBV7-3 | TGTGCCAGCAGCCAATCCGGGACAGGGGTCTACGAGCAGTACTTC | CASSQSGTGVYEQYF
few | NA | TRBJ2-5 | TRBV7-9 | TGTGCCAGCAGCCTTCCGAGGCTAGCCCAAGAGACCCAGTACTTC | CASSLPRLAQETQYF
once | TRBD1 | TRBJ1-6 | TRBV7-3 | TGTGCCAGCAGCCGCGGGACAGGCACCTCACCCCTCCACTTT | CASSRGTGTSPLHF
NA | NA | TRBJ2-7 | TRBV15 | TGTGCCACCAGCAGAGTAGCCAACGACCACGAGCAGTACTTC | CATSRVANDHEQYF
few | NA | TRBJ1-1 | TRBV7-2 | TGTGCCAGCAGCTTAGAAGTCCCTGAAGCTTTCTTT | CASSLEVPEAFF
few | NA | TRBJ2-1 | TRBV6-1 | TGTGCCAGCAGTGCTCCGGTCTTGACATCCTACAATGAGCAGTTCTTC | CASSAPVLTSYNEQFF
few | TRBD2 | TRBJ2-3 | TRBV5-1 | TGCGCCAGCAGCCCTTCCGGGACTAGCGGGGGGCACACAGATACGCAGTATTTT | CASSPSGTSGGHTDTQYF
NA | NA | TRBJ1-1 | TRBV20-1 | TGCAGTGCCAGAGGTGAGGTTCTGAACACTGAAGCTTTCTTT | CSARGEVLNTEAFF
many | NA | TRBJ2-3 | TRBV9 | TGTGCCAGCAGCGAGGGGGGCGGTACAGATACGCAGTATTTT | CASSEGGGTDTQYF
few | NA | TRBJ2-3 | TRBV6-1 | TGTGCCAGCAGTACCACCTTCGGGTTGTGGACGGGTACAGATACGCAGTATTTT | CASSTTFGLWTGTDTQYF
NA | TRBD1 | TRBJ1-5 | TRBV2 | TGTGCCAGCAGCCCTATTAATAGAGGGGGCGTAAATCAGCCCCAGCATTTT | CASSPINRGGVNQPQHF
few | NA | TRBJ2-1 | TRBV27 | TGTGCCAGCAGTTTAGTGGGGACGGATGAGCAGTTCTTC | CASSLVGTDEQFF
NA | NA | TRBJ1-2 | TRBV15 | TGTGCCACCAGCAGAGATCGCACCGGACGGCGGGATGGCTACACCTTC | CATSRDRTGRRDGYTF
NA | NA | TRBJ2-5 | TRBV2 | TGTGCCAGCAGTCGGAACGGGGGTGTTGAGACCCAGTACTTC | CASSRNGGVETQYF
NA | NA | TRBJ2-4 | TRBV9 | TGTGCCAGCAGCGTAGCTCCCAGTAAAAATCTCGATGCAGCCAAAAACATTCAGTACTTC | CASSVAPSKNLDAAKNIQYF
many | NA | TRBJ2-3 | TRBV7-2 | TGTGCCAGCAGCTTTGGAGCAGATACGCAGTATTTT | CASSFGADTQYF
NA | NA | TRBJ2-7 | TRBV5-1 | TGCGCCAGCAGCTTGGAGGCGGAAACCTACGAGCAGTACTTC | CASSLEAETYEQYF
NA | NA | TRBJ2-7 | TRBV27 | TGTGCCAGCAGTTTAAGAGGGCAGGAGTTGTACTTC | CASSLRGQELYF
few | NA | TRBJ1-5 | TRBV12-3/TRBV12-4 | TGTGCCAGCAGTGTGGGACTTTCTAATCAGCCCCAGCATTTT | CASSVGLSNQPQHF
many | TRBD2 | TRBJ2-7 | TRBV12-3/TRBV12-4 | TGTGCCAGCAGTTTGACGGGGGGGGTCTACGAGCAGTACTTC | CASSLTGGVYEQYF
few | NA | TRBJ2-5 | TRBV7-3 | TGTGCCAGCAGCGATAGCGGAGAGACCCAGTACTTC | CASSDSGETQYF
few | TRBD2 | TRBJ2-5 | TRBV20-1 | TGCAGTGCTAGAATTCTCCTAGCGGGGGGCCGGGGTCAAGAGACCCAGTACTTC | CSARILLAGGRGQETQYF
NA | TRBD2 | TRBJ2-1 | TRBV6-2/TRBV6-3 | TGTGCCAGCACCTGGACTAGCGGGGGGGTATATGAGCAGTTCTTC | CASTWTSGGVYEQFF
few | NA | TRBJ2-1 | TRBV14 | TGTGCCAGCAGCCGGAGGACTGGCAGAAGCTCCTACAATGAGCAGTTCTTC | CASSRRTGRSSYNEQFF
NA | NA | TRBJ2-7 | TRBV5-1 | TGCGCCAGCAGCTTGAAGGACGACGAGCAGTACTTC | CASSLKDDEQYF
NA | TRBD2 | TRBJ2-5 | TRBV27 | TGTGCCAGCAGTTTATCGGCAAGCGGGATCCAAGAGACCCAGTACTTC | CASSLSASGIQETQYF
NA | NA | TRBJ2-1 | TRBV5-1 | TGCGCCAGCAGATCTCCTGGAGGGGGGGGATACAATGAGCAGTTCTTC | CASRSPGGGGYNEQFF
NA | TRBD2 | TRBJ2-2 | TRBV7-9 | TGTGCCAGCAGCCCCACTTGGGGGGGGGACACCGGGGAGCTGTTTTTT | CASSPTWGGDTGELFF
few | NA | TRBJ2-1 | TRBV4-3 | TGCGCCAGCAGCCAAGATATGTTTCGGCAGTTCTTC | CASSQDMFRQFF
few | TRBD1 | TRBJ2-1 | TRBV11-2 | TGTGCCAGCAGCGGGGGACAGGGGGTTAGCGCTGCGAGCTCCTACAATGAGCAGTTCTTC | CASSGGQGVSAASSYNEQFF
few | NA | TRBJ2-5 | TRBV5-1 | TGCGCCAGCAGCTTGGAGGACCCCGAGACCCAGTACTTC | CASSLEDPETQYF
few | NA | TRBJ1-1 | TRBV6-5 | TGTGCCAGCAGTTACTCGCCCGCAGCGAACACTGAAGCTTTCTTT | CASSYSPAANTEAFF
once | NA | TRBJ2-1 | TRBV6-1 | TGTGCCAGCTTAAGTGGGCCGGGACAAGGGGCTTGGGAGCAGTTCTTC | CASLSGPGQGAWEQFF